This T cell receptor (beta chain) originates from a study of blood T cell repertoires in COVID-19 (dated by TCRdb to the early 2020s). Regarding the study in general: The collaborator samples originated in the United States, Italy and Spain and spanned the acute and convalescent phases of COVID-19. The samples were drawn from the first 160 participants of the ongoing ImmuneRACE study and from 1,254 subjects provided by 6 global collaborators. The material from the prospective study consisted of cDNA or gDNA derived from T cells, B-cell-depleted T cells, or PBMCs. The repertoires were made available in a free public database intended to serve as a resource for research on the immune response to SARS-CoV-2. Sample metadata almost always included a de-identified subject ID, COVID-19 status, age in years and sex. The dataset comprised deeply sampled blood TCRbeta repertoires from subjects exposed to, actively infected with, or recovered from COVID-19. Where available, HLA class I and class II types were obtained from metadata supplied by the sample provider rather than from assay-based typing.

Inclusive of the bounding cysteine and phenylalanine, the CDR3 is 16 residues long. The entry retains the CDR3 DNA only, 48 bases that are in frame from base 1. Germline trimming: 3 bases from V, 8 bases from J; junction bases outside gene matches: 4. CDR1 and CDR2 are drawn from the germline V gene (reference sequence): LNHDA, SQIVND. Participants in the prospective study were aged roughly 18 to 95 years, lived in about two dozen United States geographic areas, and enrolled through a virtual design. In the prospective study, cohorts were assigned on the basis of participant-reported clinical history obtained from a screening survey and a study questionnaire. For ImmuneRACE Cohort 3, a participant was defined as recovered based on two consecutive negative NP/OP PCR tests, clearance by a healthcare professional, or resolution of symptoms. Mobile phlebotomists in the prospective study collected whole blood, serum and a nasopharyngeal or oropharyngeal swab from every participant. Participants in the prospective study had the option to provide additional blood draws and questionnaires over an approximately 2-month period. Prospective study blood samples were shipped either frozen or at room temperature before DNA extraction.

TCRbeta CDR3 regions were amplified from genomic DNA by means of the immunoSEQ Assay, a bias-controlled multiplex PCR. Per the original workflow: Nucleated cell counts per sample were estimated from amplification of reference gene primers within the assay. Sequence reads were collapsed and filtered to measure the absolute abundance of every unique TCRbeta CDR3 rearrangement. Productive Simpson clonality was computed per sample as the square root of Simpson's diversity index over productive rearrangements. Here the immuneACCESS table is served through TCRdb, limited to in-frame sequences with V and J called. Missing clones are a known gap in these copies; in checked studies unresolved V genes cover under half, and the rest lacks a known reason. That table furnishes V, J and clone size, whereas the DNA furnished D and trimming. The sample records over 150,000 clones, 82% of which are singletons. 10% to 15% of the sample comes from the top ten.

As concerns this clone: The antigen it binds to is not known. Base qualities were left out, and no much larger clone turns up one base away.

The full study reports these points: Clinical and demographic metadata were provided uncurated, with the amount varying by source and participant.

The sequence joins TRBV19 to TRBJ2-1; 16 middle bases align to TRBD2. Sequenced sample: PBMCs or T cells enriched from blood (not recorded which). The sequence was obtained from a man aged 35-49 years who had recovered from COVID-19. The bases are TGTGCCAGTAGTATGGCCGGGACTAGCGGGAGGGATGAGCAGTTCTTC. Translated, it reads CASSMAGTSGRDEQFF.